This entry is about one T cell receptor beta chain. This clone appeared a single time. Its antigen is unknown. Per-nucleotide qualities are absent, and no much larger clonotype sits a single base away. This sample stems from a study of blood T cell repertoires in COVID-19 (dated by TCRdb to 2020 to 2021). For the wider study: Samples covering the acute and convalescent phases of COVID-19 were provided by collaborators in the United States, Italy and Spain. The prospective study material was composed of cDNA or gDNA derived from T cells, B-cell-depleted T cells, or PBMCs. Subjects who had been exposed to COVID-19, were actively infected with it, or had recovered from it provided the deeply sampled blood TCRbeta repertoires that made up the dataset. The repertoires were released in a freely available public database meant as a resource for research on the immune response to SARS-CoV-2. The samples were drawn from two sources: the first 160 participants of the ongoing ImmuneRACE study, and 1,254 subjects contributed by 6 global collaborators. Nearly every sample came with metadata listing a de-identified subject ID, COVID-19 status, age in years and sex. Where available, HLA class I and class II types were taken from metadata supplied by the sample provider and were not determined by assay-based typing.

The immunoSEQ Assay, a bias-controlled multiplex PCR, was used to amplify TCRbeta CDR3 regions from genomic DNA. The paper's processing steps were these. The number of nucleated cells in each sample was estimated from the amplification of reference gene primers within the assay. To quantify the absolute abundance of each unique TCRbeta CDR3 rearrangement, sequence reads were collapsed and filtered. For each sample, productive Simpson clonality was calculated as the square root of Simpson's diversity index over productive rearrangements. TCRdb holds this immuneACCESS table with in-frame rearrangements only. Some clones are missing; in checked studies, unresolved V genes explain under half, and the rest has no known cause. The V and J calls and clone size were taken over from that table, and D and trimming were inferred from the DNA. A total of a few hundred thousand clones appear in this sample, roughly 89% of them only once. Of the sample, approximately 9% is held by the ten largest clones.

Study-level results and caveats: Clinical and demographic metadata were provided uncurated, with the amount varying by source and participant.

Participants in the prospective study were aged 18 to 89 years, lived in 20 to 30 United States geographic areas, and enrolled through a virtual design. In the prospective study, participants were assigned to cohorts based on the clinical history participants reported in a screening survey and a study questionnaire. Recovered participants in ImmuneRACE Cohort 3 were defined by two consecutive negative NP/OP PCR tests, clearance by a healthcare professional, or resolution of symptoms. In the prospective study, whole blood, serum and a nasopharyngeal or oropharyngeal swab were collected from each participant by mobile phlebotomists. Over a 2-month period, participants in the prospective study had the option of providing additional blood draws and questionnaires. Blood samples from the prospective study were shipped frozen or at room temperature prior to DNA extraction. The CDR3 runs 15 residues from the cysteine to the phenylalanine. Just the 45-base CDR3 DNA is kept, in frame starting at base 1. The germline V gene (reference sequence) provides CDR1 LNHDA and CDR2 SQIVND. Trimming leaves V shorter by 3 bases and J shorter by 7 bases, with the junction holding 6 bases beyond the gene matches.

This sequence was found in a middle-aged man who had recovered from COVID-19. Sequenced material: PBMCs or T cells enriched from blood (not recorded which). Recombination linked TRBV19 to TRBJ2-1, and TRBD1 aligns with 10 junction nucleotides. In nucleotides, the sequence is TGTGCCAGTAGTATCAGGAGGACAGGGGGGAATGAGCAGTTCTTC. Its translation is CASSIRRTGGNEQFF.